This T cell receptor beta chain was sequenced for a study of T cell clonality in common variable immunodeficiency. Study results and limitations: CVID subjects showed higher TCRbeta clonality than healthy controls. In common variable immunodeficiency, TCR beta chains reportedly carried fewer deletions and N-nucleotide insertions. CVID patient heterogeneity limited repertoire-clinical complication correlations.

Notes on this clone: Antigen unknown. The read ends 3 residues before the CDR3 terminus; that terminus is restored from the germline J gene.

V lost 4 bases, J lost 0 bases, and 3 bases stayed unmatched. The CDR3 has 16 amino acids. Germline assignment: CDR1 KGHSH and CDR2 LQKENI. The data were produced by immunoSEQ multiplex PCR, yet TCRdb's version contains in-frame clones alone and is incomplete. This sample's clone table lists around 16,000 clones. Donors gave 5 to 8 ml heparinized peripheral whole blood. This receptor was identified in a human donor with common variable immunodeficiency. The sequenced sample consisted of peripheral blood mononuclear cells. The chain links TRBV18 to TRBJ2-3, with TRBD2 identical over 11 bases. CDR3 region: CASSLGTSGSTDTQYF. The covered CDR3 bases are TGTGCCAGCTCACTGGGGACTAGCGGAAGCACAGATACG. The complete variable domain, with remaining parts taken from reference TRBV18 and TRBJ2-3, reads NAGVMQNPRHLVRRRGQEARLRCSPMKGHSHVYWYRQLPEEGLKFMVYLQKENIIDESGMPKERFSAEFPKEGPSILRIQQVVRGDSAAYFCASSLGTSGSTDTQYFGPGTRLTVL.